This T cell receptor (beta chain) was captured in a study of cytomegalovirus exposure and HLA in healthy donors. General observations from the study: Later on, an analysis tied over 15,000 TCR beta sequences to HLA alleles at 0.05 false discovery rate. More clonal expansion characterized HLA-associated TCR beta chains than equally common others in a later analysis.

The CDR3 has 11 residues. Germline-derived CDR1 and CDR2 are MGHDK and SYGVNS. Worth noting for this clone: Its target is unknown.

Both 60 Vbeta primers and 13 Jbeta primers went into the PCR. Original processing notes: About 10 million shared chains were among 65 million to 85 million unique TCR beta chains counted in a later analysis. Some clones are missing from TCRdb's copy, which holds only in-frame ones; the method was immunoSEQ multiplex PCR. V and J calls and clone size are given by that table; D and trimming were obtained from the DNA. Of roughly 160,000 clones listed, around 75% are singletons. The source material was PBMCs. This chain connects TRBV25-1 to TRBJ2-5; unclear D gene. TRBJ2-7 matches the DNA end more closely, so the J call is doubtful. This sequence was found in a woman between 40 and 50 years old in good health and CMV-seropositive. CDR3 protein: CASSEYNEQYF. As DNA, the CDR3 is TGTGCCAGCAGTGAATACAACGAGCAGTACTTC.